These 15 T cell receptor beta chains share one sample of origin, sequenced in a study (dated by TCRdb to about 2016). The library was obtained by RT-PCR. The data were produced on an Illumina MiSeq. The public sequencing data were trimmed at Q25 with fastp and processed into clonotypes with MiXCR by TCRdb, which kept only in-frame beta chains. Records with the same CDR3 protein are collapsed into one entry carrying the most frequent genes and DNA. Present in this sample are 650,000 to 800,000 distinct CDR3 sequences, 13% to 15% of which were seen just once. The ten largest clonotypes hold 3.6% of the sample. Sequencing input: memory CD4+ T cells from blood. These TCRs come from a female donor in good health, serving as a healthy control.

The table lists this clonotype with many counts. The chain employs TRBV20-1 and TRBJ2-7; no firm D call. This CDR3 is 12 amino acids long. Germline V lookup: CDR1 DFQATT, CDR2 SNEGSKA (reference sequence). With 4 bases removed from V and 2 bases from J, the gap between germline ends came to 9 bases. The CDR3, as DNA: TGCAGTGCTACCGCAGAGGCCTACGAGCAGTACTTC. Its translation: CSATAEAYEQYF.

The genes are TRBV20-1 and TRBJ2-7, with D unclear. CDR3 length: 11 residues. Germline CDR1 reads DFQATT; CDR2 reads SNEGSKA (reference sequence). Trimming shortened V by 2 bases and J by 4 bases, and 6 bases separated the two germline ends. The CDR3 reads CSARQRYEQYF. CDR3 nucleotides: TGCAGTGCTAGACAAAGGTACGAGCAGTACTTC.

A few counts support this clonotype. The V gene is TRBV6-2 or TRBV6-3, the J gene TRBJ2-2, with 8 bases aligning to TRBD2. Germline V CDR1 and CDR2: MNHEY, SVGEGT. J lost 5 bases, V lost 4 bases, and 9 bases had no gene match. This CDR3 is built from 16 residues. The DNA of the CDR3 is TGTGCCAGCAGTTCCCTTGCGGGAGGAGTGACCGGGGAGCTGTTTTTT. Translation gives CASSSLAGGVTGELFF.

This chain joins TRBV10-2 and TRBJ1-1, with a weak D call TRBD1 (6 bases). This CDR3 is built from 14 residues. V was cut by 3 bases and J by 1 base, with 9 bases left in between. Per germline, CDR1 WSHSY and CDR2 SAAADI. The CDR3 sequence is CASSDPGANTEAFF. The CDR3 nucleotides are TGCGCCAGCAGTGATCCGGGGGCGAACACTGAAGCTTTCTTT.

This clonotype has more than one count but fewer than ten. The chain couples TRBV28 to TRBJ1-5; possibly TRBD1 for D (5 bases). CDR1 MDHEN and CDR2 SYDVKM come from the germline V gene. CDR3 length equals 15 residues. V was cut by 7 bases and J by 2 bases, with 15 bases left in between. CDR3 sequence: CASTIGGGGNQPQHF. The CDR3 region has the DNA TGTGCCAGCACTATAGGTGGGGGTGGCAATCAGCCCCAGCATTTT.

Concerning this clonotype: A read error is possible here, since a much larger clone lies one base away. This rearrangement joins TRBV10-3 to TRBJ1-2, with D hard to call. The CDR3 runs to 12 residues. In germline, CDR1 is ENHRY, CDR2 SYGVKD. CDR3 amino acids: CSISVESYGYTF. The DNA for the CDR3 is TGTTCCATCAGTGTAGAGAGCTATGGCTACACCTTC.

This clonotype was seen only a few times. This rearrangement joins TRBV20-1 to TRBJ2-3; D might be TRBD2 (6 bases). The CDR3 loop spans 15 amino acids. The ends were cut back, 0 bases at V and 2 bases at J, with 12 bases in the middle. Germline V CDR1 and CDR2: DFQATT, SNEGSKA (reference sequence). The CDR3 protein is CSARDETRNTDTQYF. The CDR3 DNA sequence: TGCAGTGCTAGAGACGAGACTAGAAACACAGATACGCAGTATTTT.

CDR3 nucleotides: TGTGCCAGCAGTTACATCCCGGGAGTCGGGGAGCTGTTTTTT. Translating gives CASSYIPGVGELFF. The chain joins TRBV6-5 to TRBJ2-2; tentative D call: TRBD2 (6 bases). The ends were cut back, 2 bases at V and 7 bases at J, with 11 bases in the middle. The CDR3 length is 14 residues. Germline V CDR1 and CDR2: MNHEY, SVGAGI.

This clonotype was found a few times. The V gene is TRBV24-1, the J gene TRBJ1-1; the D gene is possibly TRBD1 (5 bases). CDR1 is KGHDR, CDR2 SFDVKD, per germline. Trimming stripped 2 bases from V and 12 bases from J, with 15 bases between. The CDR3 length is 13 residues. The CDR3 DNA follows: TGTGCCACCAGTGATTCAGGACACCGGAAGCCTTTCTTT. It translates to CATSDSGHRKPFF.

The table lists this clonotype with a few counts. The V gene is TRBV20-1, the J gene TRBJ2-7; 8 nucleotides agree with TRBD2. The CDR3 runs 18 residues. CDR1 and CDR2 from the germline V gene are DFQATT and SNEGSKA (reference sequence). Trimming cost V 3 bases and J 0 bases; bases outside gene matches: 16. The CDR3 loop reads CSASLLARRGVSSYEQYF. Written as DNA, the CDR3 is TGCAGTGCTAGCCTCCTAGCGAGGCGGGGGGTTAGCTCCTACGAGCAGTACTTC.

The CDR3 bases are TGTGCCAGCAGTCGGACTAGCGGGAGGGCCCCCCATTCCTACGAGCAGTACTTC. Translating it yields CASSRTSGRAPHSYEQYF. The chain employs TRBV5-6 and TRBJ2-7, with TRBD2 identical over 15 bases. This CDR3 spans 18 amino acids. Looked up from germline, CDR1 is SGHDT and CDR2 is YYEEEE. The trim removed 5 bases at V and 1 base at J, leaving 10 bases unmatched.

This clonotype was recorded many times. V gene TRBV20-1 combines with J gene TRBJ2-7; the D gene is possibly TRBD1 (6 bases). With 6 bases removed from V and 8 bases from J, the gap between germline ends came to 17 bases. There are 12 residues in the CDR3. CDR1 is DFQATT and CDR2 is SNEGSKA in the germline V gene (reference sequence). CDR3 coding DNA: TGCAGTGCAAGACAGACAGGTCCCCAGCAGTACTTC. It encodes CSARQTGPQQYF.

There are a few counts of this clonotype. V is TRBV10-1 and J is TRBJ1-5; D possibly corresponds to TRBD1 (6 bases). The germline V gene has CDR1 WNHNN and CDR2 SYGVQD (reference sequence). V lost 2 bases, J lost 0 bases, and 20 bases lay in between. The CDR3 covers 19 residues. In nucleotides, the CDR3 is TGCGCCAGCAGTGAGAGGGGAACCCAGGGGAAGAATAGCAATCAGCCCCAGCATTTT. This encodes CASSERGTQGKNSNQPQHF.

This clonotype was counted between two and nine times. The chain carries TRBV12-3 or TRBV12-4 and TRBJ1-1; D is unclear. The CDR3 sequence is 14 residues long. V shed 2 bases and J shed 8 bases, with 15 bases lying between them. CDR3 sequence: CASSLIGMTWEAFF. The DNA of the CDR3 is TGTGCCAGCAGTTTAATTGGGATGACGTGGGAAGCTTTCTTT.

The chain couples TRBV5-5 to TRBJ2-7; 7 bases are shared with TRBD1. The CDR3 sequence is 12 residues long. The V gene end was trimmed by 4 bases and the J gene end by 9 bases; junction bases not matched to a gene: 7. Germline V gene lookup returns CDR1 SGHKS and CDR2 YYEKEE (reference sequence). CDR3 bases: TGTGCCAGCAGCATAAGACAGGGTGGGCAGTACTTC. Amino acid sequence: CASSIRQGGQYF. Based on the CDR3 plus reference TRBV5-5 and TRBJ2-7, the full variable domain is DAGVTQSPTHLIKTRGQQVTLRCSPISGHKSVSWYQQVLGQGPQFIFQYYEKEERGRGNFPDRFSARQFPNYSSELNVNALLLGDSALYLCASSIRQGGQYFGPGTRLTVT.